The 8 T cell receptor beta chains below all came from one sample that was sequenced in a study of vaccination and CD4 T cells after COVID-19. Their specific antigens are unknown. With the Oncomine TCR Beta short-read assay, DNA from cultured CD4+ T cells was sequenced. A single record per CDR3 protein comes from TCRdb applying MiXCR to the PCR reads. The table shows roughly 18,000 distinct CDR3 sequences, with roughly half occurring only once. Sample treatment: approximately 9-day PBMC culture with coronavirus spike peptide pools or control peptides (ViraFEST assay). Sequenced material: CD4+ T cells from blood, cultured in vitro. The receptors stem from a human donor who had recovered from COVID-19.

This clonotype was counted between two and nine times. CDR3 loop: CASSLFQGTDTQYF. CDR3 DNA sequence: TGTGCCAGCAGCTTATTCCAGGGCACAGATACGCAGTATTTT. J is TRBJ2-3 and V is TRBV7-2; D uncertain. Germline values: CDR1 SGHTA, CDR2 FQGNSA. This CDR3 has 14 residues. V was clipped by 2 bases and J by 1 base, with 7 bases between them.

The chain is built from TRBV19 and TRBJ1-2; D is undetermined. Germline V CDR1 and CDR2: LNHDA, SQIVND (reference sequence). Trimming stripped 1 base from V and 4 bases from J, with 16 bases between. This CDR3 is 16 amino acids long. This chain's CDR3 is CASSIASGKRPYGYTF. CDR3 coding DNA: TGTGCCAGTAGTATAGCATCGGGGAAAAGGCCCTATGGCTACACCTTC. The full variable domain, in which reference TRBV19 and TRBJ1-2 provide the parts outside the CDR3, is DGGITQSPKYLFRKEGQNVTLSCEQNLNHDAMYWYRQDPGQGLRLIYYSQIVNDFQKGDIAEGYSVSREKKESFPLTVTSAQKNPTAFYLCASSIASGKRPYGYTFGSGTRLTVV.

This clonotype was seen more than once but under ten times. The chain joins TRBV27 to TRBJ2-5, with D tentatively TRBD2 (6 bases). Germline CDR1 and CDR2: MNHEY and SMNVEV (reference sequence). This CDR3 has 13 amino acids. V was shortened by 9 bases and J by 3 bases, with 14 bases between the two germline ends. The CDR3 DNA sequence: TGTGCCAGTGGGCGGGGTCTGAAAGAGACCCAGTACTTC. Its translation: CASGRGLKETQYF.

This chain connects TRBV20-1 to TRBJ1-1, with a possible D match to TRBD1 (6 bases). CDR1 is DFQATT and CDR2 is SNEGSKA in the germline V gene (reference sequence). Trimming left V 6 bases short and J 1 base short, with 15 bases between. The CDR3 has 14 amino acids. This CDR3 reads CSAQSQGRNTEAFF. The CDR3 nucleotides read TGCAGTGCCCAATCACAGGGTCGGAACACTGAAGCTTTCTTT.

This clonotype appeared a few times. This chain connects TRBV7-9 to TRBJ1-1, with 11 bases lining up with TRBD1. The CDR3 has 18 residues. Trimming cost V 1 base and J 0 bases; bases outside gene matches: 7. CDR1 and CDR2 (germline): SEHNR, FQNEAQ (reference sequence). For the CDR3, the DNA is TGTGCCAGCAGCTTAGGGGACAGGGGGAGAGTGGTGAACACTGAAGCTTTCTTT. It translates to CASSLGDRGRVVNTEAFF.

This clonotype was observed a handful of times. The V and J genes are TRBV19 and TRBJ1-2; D is unresolved. The CDR3 runs 19 residues. Germline CDR1 reads LNHDA; CDR2 reads SQIVND (reference sequence). The V end lost 2 bases, the J end lost 4 bases, and 26 bases lay between the germline ends. The CDR3 nucleotides are TGTGCCAGTAGTATAACGGGGATGCCGAGCCTACGTTCCTCCTATGGCTACACCTTC. Translation: CASSITGMPSLRSSYGYTF. Full variable domain (missing parts from reference TRBV19 and TRBJ1-2): DGGITQSPKYLFRKEGQNVTLSCEQNLNHDAMYWYRQDPGQGLRLIYYSQIVNDFQKGDIAEGYSVSREKKESFPLTVTSAQKNPTAFYLCASSITGMPSLRSSYGYTFGSGTRLTVV.

This clonotype was detected only a few times. The chain joins TRBV20-1 to TRBJ1-6; 12 positions match TRBD1. The germline gives CDR1 DFQATT, CDR2 SNEGSKA (reference sequence). V dropped 5 bases and J dropped 7; count of bases not matched to a gene: 6. The CDR3 spans 15 residues. The chain's CDR3 is CSAPGQGAGNSPLHF. DNA of the CDR3: TGCAGTGCTCCGGGACAGGGGGCGGGAAATTCACCCCTCCACTTT.

The chain employs TRBV9 and TRBJ2-7, with a tentative D call TRBD1 (6 bases). Per the germline V gene, CDR1 is SGDLS and CDR2 is YYNGEE. This CDR3 region has 15 residues. The V gene lost 4 bases and the J gene lost 4 bases, with 18 bases spanning the gap. The CDR3 DNA is TGTGCCAGCAGCCCCAGACAGGCAGGATCTTACGAGCAGTACTTC. Translated: CASSPRQAGSYEQYF.